Shown below are 9 T cell receptor beta chains from a single sample sequenced in a study of T cell repertoires in cytomegalovirus infection. TCRdb reprocessed the reads with MiXCR, giving one entry per CDR3 protein. The sample consists of about 450,000 distinct CDR3 sequences, roughly a third of them appearing once. Material for sequencing was PBMCs. These receptors originate from a human donor in good health (CMV status not recorded). Some clones in this sample may be carry-over from other donors' samples.

This clonotype was seen a few times. This chain links TRBV7-9 with TRBJ2-5; 9 bases agree with TRBD1. Germline V gene lookup returns CDR1 SEHNR and CDR2 FQNEAQ (reference sequence). V shed 3 bases, J shed 3 bases, and the junction held 5 bases outside the gene matches. The CDR3 contains 15 residues. CDR3 sequence reads: CASSFGQGREETQYF. In DNA form, the CDR3 reads TGTGCCAGCAGCTTTGGACAGGGGCGAGAAGAGACCCAGTACTTC.

This clonotype was counted between two and nine times. The rearrangement uses TRBV7-8 and TRBJ2-5; D might be TRBD2 (9 bases). Trimming stripped 3 bases from V and 4 bases from J, with 27 bases between. The germline CDR1 and CDR2 sequences are SGHVS and FQNEAQ. The CDR3 covers 19 residues. The DNA for the CDR3 is TGTGCCAGCAGCTTTTACAGGGGGAGCCTAGCGGGGTCCCGAGAGACCCAGTACTTC. Its protein product is CASSFYRGSLAGSRETQYF. Drawing the rest from reference TRBV7-8 and TRBJ2-5, the complete variable domain is GAGVSQSPRYKVAKRGQDVALRCDPISGHVSLFWYQQALGQGPEFLTYFQNEAQLDKSGLPSDRFFAERPEGSVSTLKIQRTQQEDSAVYLCASSFYRGSLAGSRETQYFGPGTRLLVL.

This clonotype has just a few counts. The rearrangement uses TRBV7-2 and TRBJ2-5; 12 bases line up with TRBD2. The germline CDR1 and CDR2 sequences are SGHTA and FQGNSA. Trimming at V came to 2 bases and at J to 2 bases, leaving 6 bases not matched to a gene. This CDR3 contains 17 residues. In nucleotides, the CDR3 is TGTGCCAGCAGCTTAATCCCTAGCGGGGGGGGACAAGAGACCCAGTACTTC. Amino acid sequence: CASSLIPSGGGQETQYF.

The chain has TRBV12-3 or TRBV12-4 and TRBJ2-3, with 8 bases fitting TRBD2. The CDR3 extends over 19 amino acids. J lost 0 bases, V lost 5 bases, and 16 bases had no gene match. In DNA, the CDR3 is TGTGCCAGCAGTGACAGATCAAGCGGGGGATCGAGTAGCACAGATACGCAGTATTTT. It is translated as CASSDRSSGGSSSTDTQYF.

This chain joins TRBV27 and TRBJ1-2; D unclear. The germline CDR1 and CDR2 sequences are MNHEY and SMNVEV (reference sequence). This CDR3 comprises 13 residues. Trimming took off 5 bases at V and 6 bases at J, with 13 bases between the two ends. Here the CDR3 DNA reads TGTGCCAGCAGTCCCCCGACGAGAGATGGCTACACCTTC. Protein product: CASSPPTRDGYTF.

This clonotype appeared a single time. The V and J genes are TRBV18 and TRBJ1-5; 7 bases line up with TRBD1. Looked up from germline, CDR1 is KGHSH and CDR2 is LQKENI. This CDR3 spans 16 amino acids. The V and J ends lost 4 bases and 5 bases, in that order; junction bases with no gene match: 11. The CDR3 loop is CASSQYRDRSYQPQHF. The CDR3 DNA sequence: TGTGCCAGCTCACAGTACCGGGACAGAAGCTATCAGCCCCAGCATTTT.

The chain has TRBV20-1 and TRBJ2-5; maybe TRBD1 (5 bases). Trimming cost V 2 bases and J 1 base, with 17 bases left between them. The CDR3 length is 16 residues. The germline CDR1 and CDR2 sequences are DFQATT and SNEGSKA (reference sequence). DNA for the CDR3: TGCAGTGCTAGATCAACCAAACAGGAGATCCAAGAGACCCAGTACTTC. This codes for CSARSTKQEIQETQYF.

This clonotype was seen a handful of times. The chain links TRBV11-2 to TRBJ2-5; 9 bases line up with TRBD2. CDR1 and CDR2 (germline): SGHAT, FQNNGV. The CDR3 covers 14 residues. Trimming removed 1 base from V and 7 bases from J; junction bases left unmatched: 4. The CDR3 DNA follows: TGTGCCAGCAGCTTAGCCCTAGCGGGGAGGACCCAGTACTTC. Its translation is CASSLALAGRTQYF.

As regards this clonotype: The germline gene is not matched at one end of the junction; a read error may be the cause. The chain joins TRBV7-8 to TRBJ2-5, with D perhaps TRBD1 or TRBD2 (7 bases each). Germline values: CDR1 SGHVS, CDR2 FQNEAQ. The CDR3 loop spans 13 amino acids. The CDR3 reads CASSATGDGGDTF. As DNA, the CDR3 is TGTGCCAGCAGCGCTACAGGGGATGGGGGGGATACGTTC. Full variable domain (remainder filled in from reference TRBV7-8 and TRBJ2-5): GAGVSQSPRYKVAKRGQDVALRCDPISGHVSLFWYQQALGQGPEFLTYFQNEAQLDKSGLPSDRFFAERPEGSVSTLKIQRTQQEDSAVYLCASSATGDGGDTFGPGTRLLVL.